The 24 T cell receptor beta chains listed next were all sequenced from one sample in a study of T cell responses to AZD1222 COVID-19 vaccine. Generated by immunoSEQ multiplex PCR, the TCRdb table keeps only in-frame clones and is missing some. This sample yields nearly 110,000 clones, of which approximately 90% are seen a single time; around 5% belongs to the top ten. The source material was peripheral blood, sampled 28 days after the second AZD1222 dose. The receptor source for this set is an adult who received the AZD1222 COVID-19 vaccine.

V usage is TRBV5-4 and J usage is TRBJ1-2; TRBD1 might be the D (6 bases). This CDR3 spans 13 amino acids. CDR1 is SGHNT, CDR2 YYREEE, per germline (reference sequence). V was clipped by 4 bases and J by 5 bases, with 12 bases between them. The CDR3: CASSVDSFYGYTF. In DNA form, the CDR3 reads TGTGCCAGCAGCGTGGACAGCTTTTATGGCTACACCTTC.

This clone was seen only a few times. The CDR3 DNA follows: TGTGCCAGCAGGGATCCGGGGCTGAACACTGAAGCTTTCTTT. This gives the protein CASRDPGLNTEAFF. The chain links TRBV6-5 to TRBJ1-1, with D possibly TRBD1 on 5 matching bases. This CDR3 region has 14 residues. Trimming removed 6 bases from V and 0 bases from J, with 11 bases in between. Germline CDR1 is MNHEY and CDR2 is SVGAGI.

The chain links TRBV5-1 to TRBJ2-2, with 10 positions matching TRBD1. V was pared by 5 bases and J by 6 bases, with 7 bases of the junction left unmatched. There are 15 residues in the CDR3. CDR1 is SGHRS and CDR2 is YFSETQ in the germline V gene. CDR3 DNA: TGCGCCAGCAGGTCGACAGGGGGCGCTTCCGGGGAGCTGTTTTTT. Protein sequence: CASRSTGGASGELFF.

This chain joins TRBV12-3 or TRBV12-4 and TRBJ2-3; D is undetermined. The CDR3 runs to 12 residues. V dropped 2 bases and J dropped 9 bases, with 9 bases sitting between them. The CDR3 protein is CASSLQQSTQYF. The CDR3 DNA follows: TGTGCCAGCAGTTTACAACAATCGACGCAGTATTTT.

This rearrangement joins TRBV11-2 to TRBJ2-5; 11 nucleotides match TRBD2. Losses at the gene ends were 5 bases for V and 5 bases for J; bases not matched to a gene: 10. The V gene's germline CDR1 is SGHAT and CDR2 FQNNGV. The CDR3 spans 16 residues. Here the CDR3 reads CASSAVSGGAVETQYF. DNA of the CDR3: TGTGCCAGCAGCGCGGTTAGCGGGGGGGCCGTCGAGACCCAGTACTTC. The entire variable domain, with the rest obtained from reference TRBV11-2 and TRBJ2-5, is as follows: EAGVAQSPRYKIIEKRQSVAFWCNPISGHATLYWYQQILGQGPKLLIQFQNNGVVDDSQLPKDRFSAERLKGVDSTLKIQPAKLEDSAVYLCASSAVSGGAVETQYFGPGTRLLVL.

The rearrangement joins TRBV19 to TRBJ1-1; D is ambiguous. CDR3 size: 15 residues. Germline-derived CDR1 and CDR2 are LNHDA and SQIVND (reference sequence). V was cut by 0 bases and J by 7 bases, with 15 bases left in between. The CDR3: CASSIDPGWNGEAFF. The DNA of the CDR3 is TGTGCCAGTAGTATAGATCCGGGCTGGAACGGTGAAGCTTTCTTT.

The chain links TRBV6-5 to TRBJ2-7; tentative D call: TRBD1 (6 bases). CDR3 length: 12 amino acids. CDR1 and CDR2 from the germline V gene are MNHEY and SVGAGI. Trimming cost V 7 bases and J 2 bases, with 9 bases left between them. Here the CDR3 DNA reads TGTGCCAGCACGGACAGTACCTACGAGCAGTACTTC. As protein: CASTDSTYEQYF.

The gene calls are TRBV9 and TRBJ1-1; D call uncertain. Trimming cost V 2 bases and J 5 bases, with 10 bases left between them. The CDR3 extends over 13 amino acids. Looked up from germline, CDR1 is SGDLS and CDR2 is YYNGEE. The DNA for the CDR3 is TGTGCCAGCAGCGTTCTCTCCGTTACTGAAGCTTTCTTT. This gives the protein CASSVLSVTEAFF. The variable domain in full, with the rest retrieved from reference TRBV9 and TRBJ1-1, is DSGVTQTPKHLITATGQRVTLRCSPRSGDLSVYWYQQSLDQGLQFLIQYYNGEERAKGNILERFSAQQFPDLHSELNLSSLELGDSALYFCASSVLSVTEAFFGQGTRLTVV.

The CDR3 spells CASRGTDYYEQYF. The CDR3 DNA reads as TGTGCCAGCAGGGGGACAGATTACTACGAGCAGTACTTC. The chain joins TRBV6-5 to TRBJ2-7, with 7 positions matching TRBD1. CDR1 and CDR2 from the germline V gene are MNHEY and SVGAGI. The CDR3 sequence is 13 residues long. With 6 bases clipped from V and 3 bases from J, the junction kept 5 bases outside the gene matches.

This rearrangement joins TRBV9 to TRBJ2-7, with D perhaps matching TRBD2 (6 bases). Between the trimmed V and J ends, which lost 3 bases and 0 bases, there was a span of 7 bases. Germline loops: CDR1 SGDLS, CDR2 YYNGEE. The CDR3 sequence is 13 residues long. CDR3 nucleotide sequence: TGTGCCAGCAGCGGGGGGGTCTCCTACGAGCAGTACTTC. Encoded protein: CASSGGVSYEQYF.

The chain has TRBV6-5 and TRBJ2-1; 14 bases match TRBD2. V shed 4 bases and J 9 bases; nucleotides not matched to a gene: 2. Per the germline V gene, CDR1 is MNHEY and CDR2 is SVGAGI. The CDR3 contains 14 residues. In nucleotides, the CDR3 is TGTGCCAGCAGTTCCGGACTAGCGGGGGGTGAGCAGTTCTTC. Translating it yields CASSSGLAGGEQFF.

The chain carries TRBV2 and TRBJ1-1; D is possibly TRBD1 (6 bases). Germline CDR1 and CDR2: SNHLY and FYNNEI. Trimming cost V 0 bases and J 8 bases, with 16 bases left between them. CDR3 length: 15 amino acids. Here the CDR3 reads CASSEAGGAAQEAFF. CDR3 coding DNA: TGTGCCAGCAGTGAAGCCGGGGGCGCGGCACAGGAAGCTTTCTTT.

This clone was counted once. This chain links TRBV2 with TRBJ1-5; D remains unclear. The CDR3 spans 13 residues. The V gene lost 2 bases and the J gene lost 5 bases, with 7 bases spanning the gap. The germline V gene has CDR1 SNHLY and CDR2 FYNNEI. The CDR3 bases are TGTGCCAGCAGTGAAAGCCGAGATCAGCCCCAGCATTTT. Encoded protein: CASSESRDQPQHF.

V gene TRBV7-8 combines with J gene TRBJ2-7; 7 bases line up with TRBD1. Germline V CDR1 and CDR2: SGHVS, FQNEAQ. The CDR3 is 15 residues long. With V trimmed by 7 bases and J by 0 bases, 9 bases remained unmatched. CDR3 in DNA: TGTGCCAGCACCAAGAACAGGGGTCCCTCCTACGAGCAGTACTTC. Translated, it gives CASTKNRGPSYEQYF.

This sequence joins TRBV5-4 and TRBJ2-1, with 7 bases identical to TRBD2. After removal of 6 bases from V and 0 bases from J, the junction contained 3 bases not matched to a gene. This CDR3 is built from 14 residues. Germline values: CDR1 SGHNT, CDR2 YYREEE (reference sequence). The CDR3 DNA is TGTGCCAGCAAACCGGGGGGCTCCTACAATGAGCAGTTCTTC. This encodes CASKPGGSYNEQFF.

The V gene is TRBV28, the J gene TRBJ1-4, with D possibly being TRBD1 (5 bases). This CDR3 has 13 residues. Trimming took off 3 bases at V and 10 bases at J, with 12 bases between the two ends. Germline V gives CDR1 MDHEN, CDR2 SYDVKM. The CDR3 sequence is CASSFQARGKLFF. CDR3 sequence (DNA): TGTGCCAGCAGTTTCCAGGCGAGGGGAAAACTGTTTTTT.

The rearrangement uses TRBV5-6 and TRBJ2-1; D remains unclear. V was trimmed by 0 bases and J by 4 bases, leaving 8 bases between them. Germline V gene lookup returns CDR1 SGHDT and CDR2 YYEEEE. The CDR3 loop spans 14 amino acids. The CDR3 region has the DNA TGTGCCAGCAGCTTGGTGGAAACGTACAATGAGCAGTTCTTC. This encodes CASSLVETYNEQFF.

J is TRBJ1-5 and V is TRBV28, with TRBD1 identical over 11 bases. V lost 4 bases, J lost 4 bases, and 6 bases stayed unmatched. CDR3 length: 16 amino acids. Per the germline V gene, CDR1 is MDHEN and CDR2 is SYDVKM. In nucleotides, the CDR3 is TGTGCCAGCAGTTACTCCGGGACAGGGGGTAATCAGCCCCAGCATTTT. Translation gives CASSYSGTGGNQPQHF.

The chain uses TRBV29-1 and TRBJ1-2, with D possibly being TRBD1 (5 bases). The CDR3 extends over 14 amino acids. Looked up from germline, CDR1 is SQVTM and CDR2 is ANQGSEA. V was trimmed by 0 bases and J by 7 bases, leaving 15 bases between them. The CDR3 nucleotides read TGCAGCGTTGAAGAAGGGGCGCCGGTGGGTGGCTACACCTTC. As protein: CSVEEGAPVGGYTF.

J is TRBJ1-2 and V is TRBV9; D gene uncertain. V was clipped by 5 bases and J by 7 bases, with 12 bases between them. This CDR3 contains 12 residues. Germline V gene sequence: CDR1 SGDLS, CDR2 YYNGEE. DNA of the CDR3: TGTGCCAGCAGTTTTTCCCCGCTTGGCTACACCTTC. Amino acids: CASSFSPLGYTF. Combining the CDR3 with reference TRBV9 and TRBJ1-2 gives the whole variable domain DSGVTQTPKHLITATGQRVTLRCSPRSGDLSVYWYQQSLDQGLQFLIQYYNGEERAKGNILERFSAQQFPDLHSELNLSSLELGDSALYFCASSFSPLGYTFGSGTRLTVV.

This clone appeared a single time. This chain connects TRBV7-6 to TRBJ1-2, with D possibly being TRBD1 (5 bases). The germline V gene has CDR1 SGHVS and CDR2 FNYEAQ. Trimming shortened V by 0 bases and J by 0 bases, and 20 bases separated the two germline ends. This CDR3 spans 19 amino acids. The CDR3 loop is CASSLASGTVGGANYGYTF. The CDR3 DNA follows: TGTGCCAGCAGCTTAGCCTCAGGGACCGTGGGGGGAGCTAACTATGGCTACACCTTC.

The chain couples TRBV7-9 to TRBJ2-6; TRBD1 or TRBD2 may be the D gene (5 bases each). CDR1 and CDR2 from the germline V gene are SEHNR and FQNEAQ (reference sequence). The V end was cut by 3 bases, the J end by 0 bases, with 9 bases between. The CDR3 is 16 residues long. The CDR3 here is CASSFEGTSGANVLTF. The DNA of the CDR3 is TGTGCCAGCAGCTTCGAGGGGACCTCTGGGGCCAACGTCCTGACTTTC. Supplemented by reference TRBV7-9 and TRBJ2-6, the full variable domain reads DTGVSQNPRHKITKRGQNVTFRCDPISEHNRLYWYRQTLGQGPEFLTYFQNEAQLEKSRLLSDRFSAERPKGSFSTLEIQRTEQGDSAMYLCASSFEGTSGANVLTFGAGSRLTVL.

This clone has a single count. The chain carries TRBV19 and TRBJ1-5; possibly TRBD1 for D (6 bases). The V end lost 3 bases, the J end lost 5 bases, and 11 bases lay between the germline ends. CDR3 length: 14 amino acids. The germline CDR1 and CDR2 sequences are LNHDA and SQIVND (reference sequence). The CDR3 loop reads CASSIRGGDQPQHF. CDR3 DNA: TGTGCCAGTAGTATTCGTGGGGGCGATCAGCCCCAGCATTTT.

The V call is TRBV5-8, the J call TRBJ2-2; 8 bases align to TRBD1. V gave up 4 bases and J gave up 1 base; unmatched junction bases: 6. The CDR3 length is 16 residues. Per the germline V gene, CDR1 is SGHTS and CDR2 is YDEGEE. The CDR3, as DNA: TGTGCCAGCAGCACCTGGACAGGGATGAACACCGGGGAGCTGTTTTTT. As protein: CASSTWTGMNTGELFF.